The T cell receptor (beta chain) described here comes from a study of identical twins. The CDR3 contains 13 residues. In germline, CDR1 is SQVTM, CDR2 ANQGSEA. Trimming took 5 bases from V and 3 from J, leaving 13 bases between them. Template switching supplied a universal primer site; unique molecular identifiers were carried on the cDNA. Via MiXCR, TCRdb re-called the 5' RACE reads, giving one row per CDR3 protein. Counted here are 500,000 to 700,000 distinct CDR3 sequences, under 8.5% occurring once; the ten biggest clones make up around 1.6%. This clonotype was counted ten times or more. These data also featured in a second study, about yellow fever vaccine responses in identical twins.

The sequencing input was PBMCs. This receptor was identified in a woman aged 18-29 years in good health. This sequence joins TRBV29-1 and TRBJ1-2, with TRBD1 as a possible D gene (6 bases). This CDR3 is CSVNFPGDYGYTF. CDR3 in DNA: TGCAGCGTTAATTTCCCAGGGGACTATGGCTACACCTTC.